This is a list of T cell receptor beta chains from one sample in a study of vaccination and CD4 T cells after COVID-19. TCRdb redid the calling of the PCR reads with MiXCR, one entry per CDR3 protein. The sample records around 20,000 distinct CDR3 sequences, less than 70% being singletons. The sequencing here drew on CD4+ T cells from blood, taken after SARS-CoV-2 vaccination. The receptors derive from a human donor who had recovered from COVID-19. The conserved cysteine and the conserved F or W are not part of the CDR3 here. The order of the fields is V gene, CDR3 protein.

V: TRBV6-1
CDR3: ASSDYRRVRETQY

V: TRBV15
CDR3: ATSGSVSQPQH

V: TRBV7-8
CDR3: ASSLRLAGVNEQF

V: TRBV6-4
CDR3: ASSDGSADTQY

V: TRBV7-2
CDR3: ASSFRGEGGPQTYEQY

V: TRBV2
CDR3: ASKGQGAFYGYT

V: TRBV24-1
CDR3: ATSDSRTAYGYT

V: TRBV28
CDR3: ASRAGGPRTGELF

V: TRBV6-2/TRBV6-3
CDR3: ASSRSGELF

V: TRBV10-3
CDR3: AISWDGDTEAF

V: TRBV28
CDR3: ASSFSRNTEAF

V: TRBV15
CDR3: ATSRAGSDQPQH

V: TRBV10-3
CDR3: AINRRETKYNEQF

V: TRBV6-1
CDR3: ASSNEVGELF

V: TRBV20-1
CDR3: SASEYEQF

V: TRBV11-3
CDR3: ASSLGVTTGELF

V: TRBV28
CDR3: AEGTATARGYT

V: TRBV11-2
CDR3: ASSPIRDSYGYT

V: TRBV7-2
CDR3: ASSLGGTSGSYNEQF

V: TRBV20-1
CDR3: SARDDRGHTEAF

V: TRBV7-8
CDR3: ASSLALWQQGNTEAF

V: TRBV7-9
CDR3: ASSSGQENTEAF

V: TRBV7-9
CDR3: ASSSDVKPNEKLF

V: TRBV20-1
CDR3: SARDKGANYGYT

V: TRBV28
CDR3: ASSLAGTGRAQH

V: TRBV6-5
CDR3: ASSYSGAGQPQH

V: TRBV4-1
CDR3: ASSLRETLNQPQH

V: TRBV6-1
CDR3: ASTPGTANSPLH

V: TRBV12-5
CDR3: ASAPRAPLSSYNEQF

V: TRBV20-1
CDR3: SARERGWYTGELF

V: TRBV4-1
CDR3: ASSPTGGTEAF

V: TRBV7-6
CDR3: ASSLNAGTSAYNEQF

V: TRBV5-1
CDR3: ASSLTPDRDPY

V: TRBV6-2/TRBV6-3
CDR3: ASSYSWASGAQY

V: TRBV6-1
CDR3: ASSEQAEQF

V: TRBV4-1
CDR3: ASSGLAGNTGELF

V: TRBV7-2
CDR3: ASSPRQGSDTQY

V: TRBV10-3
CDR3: AIRMTGHTGELF

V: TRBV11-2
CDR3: ASSLSGSYNSPLH

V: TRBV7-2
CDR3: ASSRNRGPTYEQY